Listed here are 27 T cell receptor beta chains from one sample, sequenced in a study of blood T cell repertoires in COVID-19. Assay: immunoSEQ multiplex PCR; the TCRdb copy retains only in-frame clones and omits some. The sample comprises 300,000 to 400,000 clones, approximately 88% of which are singletons, and under 6% rests with the top ten. Sequenced input: PBMCs or T cells enriched from blood (not recorded which). These TCRs come from a man aged 25 to 45 who had recovered from COVID-19.

V and J are TRBV2 and TRBJ2-6; D gene uncertain. Per the germline V gene, CDR1 is SNHLY and CDR2 is FYNNEI. With 7 bases removed from V and 0 bases from J, the gap between germline ends came to 10 bases. The CDR3 runs to 15 residues. Here the CDR3 reads CASTSQPSGANVLTF. The CDR3, as DNA: TGTGCCAGCACCAGTCAACCCTCTGGGGCCAACGTCCTGACTTTC.

The chain recombines TRBV24-1 with TRBJ2-3; no reliable D call. V dropped 4 bases and J dropped 0 bases, with 16 bases sitting between them. Germline values: CDR1 KGHDR, CDR2 SFDVKD. This CDR3 spans 17 amino acids. In nucleotides, the CDR3 is TGTGCCACCAGTGACCGGCCGCGGCTTACTAGCACAGATACGCAGTATTTT. Protein product: CATSDRPRLTSTDTQYF.

The V and J genes are TRBV7-9 and TRBJ2-5; D is perhaps TRBD2 (6 bases). Trimming pared 5 bases from V and 7 bases from J, leaving 14 bases between. Germline lookup yields CDR1 SEHNR and CDR2 FQNEAQ (reference sequence). This CDR3 has 13 amino acids. The CDR3 DNA reads TGTGCCAGCAGCGGGCGGGGTCCGGGGACCCAGTACTTC. Translated, it gives CASSGRGPGTQYF.

Notes on this clone: The same CDR3 is also encoded by other DNA sequences in this sample. The CDR3 nucleotides read TGTGCCAGCAGCCTTACAAACTATGGCTACACCTTC. The encoded protein is CASSLTNYGYTF. V usage is TRBV12-3 or TRBV12-4 and J usage is TRBJ1-2; D is undetermined. The length of the CDR3 is 12 residues. V was pared by 6 bases and J by 2 bases, with 7 bases between.

V usage is TRBV30 and J usage is TRBJ1-6; a possible D gene is TRBD1 (5 bases). CDR1 is GTSNPN, CDR2 SVGIG, per germline (reference sequence). Deletions cut 0 bases from V and 10 bases from J, with 13 bases between. There are 14 residues in the CDR3. The CDR3 region is CAWSVGARNSPLHF. The CDR3 DNA reads as TGTGCCTGGAGTGTAGGGGCGCGGAACTCACCCCTCCACTTT.

V usage is TRBV7-6 and J usage is TRBJ1-5; no firm D call. CDR1 SGHVS and CDR2 FNYEAQ come from the germline V gene. Between the trimmed V and J ends, which lost 5 bases and 6 bases, there was a span of 5 bases. This CDR3 has 11 amino acids. The CDR3 coding sequence is TGTGCCAGCAGCACAAGTCAGCCCCAGCATTTT. Amino acid sequence: CASSTSQPQHF.

This clone was seen only once. This rearrangement joins TRBV29-1 to TRBJ2-5; TRBD2 is a possible D gene (6 bases). The CDR3 is 11 residues long. V was pared by 4 bases and J by 4 bases, with 7 bases between. The germline V gene has CDR1 SQVTM and CDR2 ANQGSEA. The CDR3 loop reads CSVGSGETQYF. CDR3 DNA sequence: TGCAGCGTTGGTAGCGGAGAGACCCAGTACTTC.

The chain combines TRBV2 with TRBJ1-5, with D perhaps matching TRBD1 (6 bases). This CDR3 has 13 amino acids. V lost 5 bases and J 3 bases, leaving 8 bases between the germline ends. The germline gives CDR1 SNHLY, CDR2 FYNNEI. The CDR3 loop reads CASSRGTNQPQHF. In DNA form, the CDR3 reads TGTGCCAGCAGTAGGGGGACCAATCAGCCCCAGCATTTT.

V usage is TRBV5-1 and J usage is TRBJ2-7, with 10 bases fitting TRBD2. From germline, CDR1 is SGHRS and CDR2 YFSETQ. V dropped 5 bases and J dropped 0; count of bases not matched to a gene: 5. The CDR3 totals 15 residues. The CDR3 bases are TGCGCCAGCAGATCCTCTAGCGGGGGCTCCTACGAGCAGTACTTC. It yields the protein CASRSSSGGSYEQYF.

The V call is TRBV7-3, the J call TRBJ2-3; 9 nucleotides align to TRBD2. This CDR3 spans 15 amino acids. J was trimmed by 0 bases and V by 2 bases; bases with no gene match: 0. Germline-derived CDR1 and CDR2 are SGHTA and FQGTGA. CDR3 amino acids: CASSLLAGSTDTQYF. CDR3 DNA sequence: TGTGCCAGCAGCTTACTAGCGGGGAGCACAGATACGCAGTATTTT.

The genes are TRBV9 and TRBJ2-3, with D tentatively TRBD1 (5 bases). Looked up from germline, CDR1 is SGDLS and CDR2 is YYNGEE. This CDR3 is built from 16 residues. Trimming cost V 2 bases and J 4 bases, with 17 bases left between them. CDR3 in DNA: TGTGCCAGCAGCGTCCCCATGTCTGGGGCCGCAGATACGCAGTATTTT. Protein product: CASSVPMSGAADTQYF.

J is TRBJ2-5 and V is TRBV5-1, with 8 bases fitting TRBD2. Germline CDR1 is SGHRS and CDR2 is YFSETQ. V lost 4 bases, J lost 4 bases, and 9 bases stayed unmatched. The CDR3 runs to 15 residues. The CDR3 DNA reads TGCGCCAGCAGCACCCGGGGACTAGTGTCAGAGACCCAGTACTTC. The encoded protein is CASSTRGLVSETQYF. Complete variable domain (other parts from reference TRBV5-1 and TRBJ2-5): KAGVTQTPRYLIKTRGQQVTLSCSPISGHRSVSWYQQTPGQGLQFLFEYFSETQRNKGNFPGRFSGRQFSNSRSEMNVSTLELGDSALYLCASSTRGLVSETQYFGPGTRLLVL.

This clone was observed once. This sequence joins TRBV18 and TRBJ1-5; tentative D call: TRBD1 (6 bases). Germline CDR1 and CDR2: KGHSH and LQKENI. CDR3 length equals 15 residues. The V end was cut by 6 bases, the J end by 2 bases, with 14 bases between. The CDR3 sequence: CASSTRGGGNQPQHF. CDR3 bases: TGTGCCAGCTCGACAAGAGGGGGAGGCAATCAGCCCCAGCATTTT.

This clone was detected ten times or more. The chain employs TRBV19 and TRBJ1-4; TRBD1 might be the D (6 bases). This CDR3 region has 14 residues. Germline-derived CDR1 and CDR2 are LNHDA and SQIVND (reference sequence). Trimming shortened V by 7 bases and J by 3 bases, and 12 bases separated the two germline ends. The CDR3 spells CASTPGHSNEKLFF. The CDR3 DNA is TGTGCCAGTACTCCGGGACATTCTAATGAAAAACTGTTTTTT.

The chain combines TRBV28 with TRBJ2-1; 7 nucleotides agree with TRBD2. The germline gives CDR1 MDHEN, CDR2 SYDVKM. J lost 0 bases, V lost 9 bases, and 8 bases had no gene match. The CDR3 extends over 15 amino acids. DNA for the CDR3: TGTGCCAGTATCCCTAGCGGTAGCTCCTACAATGAGCAGTTCTTC. Protein sequence: CASIPSGSSYNEQFF. Drawing the rest from reference TRBV28 and TRBJ2-1, the complete variable domain is DVKVTQSSRYLVKRTGEKVFLECVQDMDHENMFWYRQDPGLGLRLIYFSYDVKMKEKGDIPEGYSVSREKKERFSLILESASTNQTSMYLCASIPSGSSYNEQFFGPGTRLTVL.

The rearrangement uses TRBV5-1 and TRBJ2-2, with 7 positions matching TRBD1. V lost 1 base, J lost 0 bases, and 3 bases stayed unmatched. Germline-derived CDR1 and CDR2 are SGHRS and YFSETQ. CDR3 length: 16 residues. This CDR3 reads CASSLLGGTNTGELFF. DNA for the CDR3: TGCGCCAGCAGCTTGTTAGGGGGCACGAACACCGGGGAGCTGTTTTTT. Variable domain in full (rest from reference TRBV5-1 and TRBJ2-2): KAGVTQTPRYLIKTRGQQVTLSCSPISGHRSVSWYQQTPGQGLQFLFEYFSETQRNKGNFPGRFSGRQFSNSRSEMNVSTLELGDSALYLCASSLLGGTNTGELFFGEGSRLTVL.

The rearrangement uses TRBV5-8 and TRBJ1-4, with a weak D call TRBD1 (5 bases). Per germline, CDR1 SGHTS and CDR2 YDEGEE. The CDR3 spans 15 residues. V lost 0 bases and J lost 7, with 13 bases in between. CDR3 sequence: CASSLEGRRGEKLFF. The CDR3 coding sequence is TGTGCCAGCAGCTTGGAAGGCAGGAGGGGTGAAAAACTGTTTTTT.

The chain employs TRBV29-1 and TRBJ1-5, with D unclear. This CDR3 comprises 13 residues. With 4 bases removed from V and 3 bases from J, the gap between germline ends came to 10 bases. The germline CDR1 and CDR2 sequences are SQVTM and ANQGSEA. The CDR3 loop is CSVATGVNQPQHF. CDR3 coding DNA: TGCAGCGTTGCGACGGGAGTCAATCAGCCCCAGCATTTT. The variable domain in full, completed from reference TRBV29-1 and TRBJ1-5, reads SAVISQKPSRDICQRGTSLTIQCQVDSQVTMMFWYRQQPGQSLTLIATANQGSEATYESGFVIDKFPISRPNLTFSTLTVSNMSPEDSSIYLCSVATGVNQPQHFGDGTRLSIL.

The chain uses TRBV11-3 and TRBJ2-2; 8 bases are a match to TRBD2. From germline, CDR1 is SGHNT and CDR2 YENEEA. V trimming: 5 bases; J trimming: 4 bases; junction bases outside the gene matches: 3. CDR3 size: 14 residues. In nucleotides, the CDR3 is TGTGCCAGCAGCCAGCGGGGGAGCACCGGGGAGCTGTTTTTT. It is translated as CASSQRGSTGELFF.

The genes are TRBV6-5 and TRBJ2-2; 9 bases line up with TRBD2. Germline CDR1 is MNHEY and CDR2 is SVGAGI. Trimming took 2 bases from V and 6 from J; bases not matched to a gene: 4. This CDR3 is 15 amino acids long. The CDR3 here is CASSYSGGGAGELFF. The CDR3 DNA reads as TGTGCCAGCAGTTACAGTGGCGGGGGGGCCGGGGAGCTGTTTTTT.

The chain couples TRBV28 to TRBJ1-2, with D uncertain. In germline, CDR1 is MDHEN, CDR2 SYDVKM. Trimming took off 1 base at V and 1 base at J, with 10 bases between the two ends. This CDR3 spans 15 amino acids. The CDR3 loop reads CASSLLVKLNYGYTF. In DNA, the CDR3 is TGTGCCAGCAGTTTATTAGTGAAGCTTAACTATGGCTACACCTTC.

The V and J genes are TRBV28 and TRBJ2-2; the match to TRBD2 covers 7 bases. Germline trimming cut 10 bases from V and 5 bases from J; bases unmatched to any gene: 7. The germline CDR1 and CDR2 sequences are MDHEN and SYDVKM. This CDR3 has 13 residues. The CDR3 coding sequence is TGTGCCACGACGGGAGGAGGTACCGGGGAGCTGTTTTTT. Its translation: CATTGGGTGELFF.

This clone was counted between two and nine times. V gene TRBV10-3 combines with J gene TRBJ1-2; D gene ambiguous. The germline V gene encodes CDR1 ENHRY and CDR2 SYGVKD. Trimming pared 0 bases from V and 4 bases from J, leaving 15 bases between. This CDR3 is built from 16 residues. The CDR3 protein is CAISESLRSLVYGYTF. In DNA form, the CDR3 reads TGTGCCATCAGTGAGTCGCTGCGGTCTTTGGTCTATGGCTACACCTTC.

This chain connects TRBV10-3 to TRBJ1-6, with 7 bases lining up with TRBD1. Germline CDR1 reads ENHRY; CDR2 reads SYGVKD. V shed 0 bases and J 8 bases; nucleotides not matched to a gene: 1. The CDR3 totals 14 residues. The CDR3 nucleotides read TGTGCCATCAGTGAGTCGCAGGGGGATTCACCCCTCCACTTT. It encodes CAISESQGDSPLHF.

The chain links TRBV6-5 to TRBJ2-7, with TRBD1 matching over 7 bases. Germline CDR1 MNHEY, CDR2 SVGAGI. The V gene end was trimmed by 6 bases and the J gene end by 3 bases; junction bases not matched to a gene: 8. The CDR3 contains 14 residues. CDR3 amino acids: CASRSTGVDYEQYF. DNA of the CDR3: TGTGCCAGCAGAAGTACAGGGGTCGACTACGAGCAGTACTTC.

This sequence joins TRBV19 and TRBJ2-7; 10 bases match TRBD1. The CDR3 has 15 residues. V trimming: 5 bases; J trimming: 1 base; junction bases outside the gene matches: 5. The germline gives CDR1 LNHDA, CDR2 SQIVND (reference sequence). The CDR3 region is CASSWTGGRSYEQYF. Written as DNA, the CDR3 is TGTGCCAGTAGTTGGACAGGGGGACGGTCCTACGAGCAGTACTTC. The full variable domain, in which reference TRBV19 and TRBJ2-7 provide the parts outside the CDR3, is DGGITQSPKYLFRKEGQNVTLSCEQNLNHDAMYWYRQDPGQGLRLIYYSQIVNDFQKGDIAEGYSVSREKKESFPLTVTSAQKNPTAFYLCASSWTGGRSYEQYFGPGTRLTVT.

The chain employs TRBV14 and TRBJ1-6; 9 bases agree with TRBD1. The trim removed 4 bases at V and 0 bases at J, leaving 7 bases unmatched. This CDR3 has 18 amino acids. The V gene's germline CDR1 is SGHDN and CDR2 FVKESK. In DNA, the CDR3 is TGTGCCAGCAGCCCCGGGACAGGGCATAGCTCCTATAATTCACCCCTCCACTTT. This sequence encodes CASSPGTGHSSYNSPLHF.